Presented here are 32 T cell receptor beta chains from one specimen sequenced in a study of post-analysis software for immune sequencing data. Findings of the study overall: Relative to controls, patients had five TRBV segments at higher frequency, with TRBV5-6, TRBV5-1 and TRBV20-1 among these.

Antigen specificity for these receptors is unknown. Each TCR beta cDNA library carried unique molecular identifiers. In TCRdb, the PCR reads were re-called with MiXCR into one record per CDR3 protein. The profile shows about 540,000 distinct CDR3 sequences, about a third of them singletons. What was sequenced was blood. These receptors all stem from a girl under 18 with multiple sclerosis.

J is TRBJ1-1 and V is TRBV18, with D hard to call. The V end lost 3 bases, the J end lost 2 bases, and 13 bases lay between the germline ends. Germline-derived CDR1 and CDR2 are KGHSH and LQKENI. This CDR3 spans 15 amino acids. In nucleotides, the CDR3 is TGTGCCAGCTCACCCCCGGCTGTTGGAAACACTGAAGCTTTCTTT. It codes for CASSPPAVGNTEAFF.

V and J are TRBV29-1 and TRBJ2-3; the D is unclear. The germline CDR1 and CDR2 sequences are SQVTM and ANQGSEA. The CDR3 consists of 8 residues. The CDR3 reads CRADTQYF. CDR3 in DNA: TGCAGAGCAGATACGCAGTATTTT.

This clonotype was seen repeatedly, ten times or more. The genes are TRBV29-1 and TRBJ1-2, with D possibly TRBD1 on 5 matching bases. Germline CDR1 reads SQVTM; CDR2 reads ANQGSEA. The CDR3 is made up of 13 amino acids. Trimming took off 6 bases at V and 4 bases at J, with 15 bases between the two ends. CDR3 bases: TGCAGCGTGACACGGGGCATTAGCTATGGCTACACCTTC. Protein sequence: CSVTRGISYGYTF.

The rearrangement uses TRBV20-1 and TRBJ1-2; D is ambiguous. The germline V gene has CDR1 DFQATT and CDR2 SNEGSKA (reference sequence). CDR3 length: 16 amino acids. Trimming cost V 3 bases and J 8 bases, with 25 bases left between them. The CDR3 here is CSASDSLRRGTWGYTF. The DNA of the CDR3 is TGCAGTGCTAGCGACTCGTTGAGGCGGGGAACTTGGGGCTACACCTTC.

This clonotype was detected a few times. This chain links TRBV20-1 with TRBJ2-4, with TRBD1 matching 7 bases. The CDR3 has 14 amino acids. In germline, CDR1 is DFQATT, CDR2 SNEGSKA (reference sequence). V was pared by 6 bases and J by 0 bases, with 5 bases of the junction left unmatched. CDR3 loop: CSAGDSLAKNIQYF. CDR3 sequence (DNA): TGCAGTGCCGGGGACAGTCTAGCCAAAAACATTCAGTACTTC.

The chain uses TRBV5-1 and TRBJ1-1; TRBD1 matches 8 bases. Germline V lookup: CDR1 SGHRS, CDR2 YFSETQ. The junction had 5 bases not matched to a gene; V was cut back by 4 bases and J by 3 bases. The CDR3 is made up of 14 amino acids. The CDR3 DNA follows: TGCGCCAGCAGCGCCCAGGGGGCGCACACTGAAGCTTTCTTT. This codes for CASSAQGAHTEAFF.

The V and J genes are TRBV9 and TRBJ2-5; 11 positions agree with TRBD2. The CDR3 consists of 17 residues. Trimming cost V 0 bases and J 1 base; bases outside gene matches: 5. In germline, CDR1 is SGDLS, CDR2 YYNGEE. The CDR3 loop reads CASSVDTSGGLQETQYF. The CDR3 region has the DNA TGTGCCAGCAGCGTAGACACTAGCGGGGGCCTCCAAGAGACCCAGTACTTC. Combining the CDR3 with reference TRBV9 and TRBJ2-5 gives the whole variable domain DSGVTQTPKHLITATGQRVTLRCSPRSGDLSVYWYQQSLDQGLQFLIQYYNGEERAKGNILERFSAQQFPDLHSELNLSSLELGDSALYFCASSVDTSGGLQETQYFGPGTRLLVL.

The chain joins TRBV19 to TRBJ1-1; D not certain. Trimming stripped 2 bases from V and 0 bases from J, with 10 bases between. The CDR3 is made up of 15 amino acids. Germline V gene lookup returns CDR1 LNHDA and CDR2 SQIVND (reference sequence). The CDR3 DNA sequence: TGTGCCAGTAGTATATTAGAACGTATGAACACTGAAGCTTTCTTT. Its translation: CASSILERMNTEAFF.

The V gene is TRBV5-1, the J gene TRBJ2-1, with 8 positions matching TRBD1. V gave up 4 bases and J gave up 9 bases; unmatched junction bases: 3. Per germline, CDR1 SGHRS and CDR2 YFSETQ. CDR3 length: 12 residues. CDR3 residues: CASSRQGIEQFF. CDR3 sequence (DNA): TGCGCCAGCAGCCGACAGGGGATTGAGCAGTTCTTC. The full variable domain, its missing parts supplied by reference TRBV5-1 and TRBJ2-1, is KAGVTQTPRYLIKTRGQQVTLSCSPISGHRSVSWYQQTPGQGLQFLFEYFSETQRNKGNFPGRFSGRQFSNSRSEMNVSTLELGDSALYLCASSRQGIEQFFGPGTRLTVL.

Turning to this clonotype: This may come from a read error, since a much larger clone is one base off. The chain is built from TRBV20-1 and TRBJ2-5; 9 positions agree with TRBD1. Germline V CDR1 and CDR2: DFQATT, SNEGSKA (reference sequence). CDR3 length equals 14 residues. The junction had 8 bases not matched to a gene; V was cut back by 5 bases and J by 4 bases. This CDR3 reads CSALGTGTGETQYF. Here the CDR3 DNA reads TGCAGTGCTCTGGGGACAGGGACAGGAGAGACCCAGTACTTC.

This clonotype was seen at least ten times. V and J are TRBV6-5 and TRBJ2-7, with D tentatively TRBD1 (7 bases). The CDR3 contains 13 residues. Germline V gene data show CDR1 as MNHEY and CDR2 as SVGAGI. V lost 6 bases, J lost 3 bases, and 12 bases lay in between. The CDR3 DNA reads TGTGCCAGCAGCCGCGGGACAGACTACGAGCAGTACTTC. It encodes CASSRGTDYEQYF.

This chain joins TRBV20-1 and TRBJ2-3, with 7 bases fitting TRBD1. Trimming at V came to 1 base and at J to 2 bases, leaving 12 bases not matched to a gene. This CDR3 has 17 residues. In germline, CDR1 is DFQATT, CDR2 SNEGSKA (reference sequence). The CDR3 DNA reads TGCAGTGCTAGAGCGTATAGGGACAGCAAATTCACAGATACGCAGTATTTT. Protein sequence: CSARAYRDSKFTDTQYF.

This clonotype was detected a few times. The chain couples TRBV5-5 to TRBJ2-5; the D is unclear. Trimming left V 3 bases short and J 2 bases short, with 17 bases between. In germline, CDR1 is SGHKS, CDR2 YYEKEE (reference sequence). The CDR3 loop spans 16 amino acids. CDR3 region: CASSWNAVLLQETQYF. DNA for the CDR3: TGTGCCAGCAGCTGGAATGCTGTCCTCCTACAAGAGACCCAGTACTTC.

In this sample, this clonotype turned up a few times. V usage is TRBV7-3 and J usage is TRBJ2-5, with 16 bases matching TRBD2. After removal of 5 bases from V and 5 bases from J, the junction contained 8 bases not matched to a gene. Germline V CDR1 and CDR2: SGHTA, FQGTGA. This CDR3 comprises 17 residues. The CDR3 region is CASSQGTSGGAWETQYF. The CDR3 nucleotides are TGTGCCAGCAGCCAGGGGACTAGCGGGGGGGCCTGGGAGACCCAGTACTTC.

The chain couples TRBV6-1 to TRBJ2-7; the D gene could be TRBD1 or TRBD2 (5 bases each). The V gene lost 7 bases and the J gene lost 0 bases, with 16 bases spanning the gap. Germline-derived CDR1 and CDR2 are MNHNS and SASEGT. The CDR3 consists of 15 residues. The CDR3 nucleotides read TGTGCCAGCACACGGGGCTCCCAACTCTCCTACGAGCAGTACTTC. Its translation is CASTRGSQLSYEQYF.

The rearrangement joins TRBV6-6 to TRBJ2-7, with D possibly matching TRBD1 (6 bases). V was clipped by 2 bases and J by 6 bases, with 14 bases between them. The CDR3 has 14 residues. The germline V gene has CDR1 MNHNY and CDR2 SVGAGI (reference sequence). The CDR3 DNA is TGTGCCAGCAGTTACATCCCCAGGGGTCGCGAGCAGTACTTC. This gives the protein CASSYIPRGREQYF.

The chain has TRBV20-1 and TRBJ2-1; D unclear. Germline V gene data show CDR1 as DFQATT and CDR2 as SNEGSKA (reference sequence). CDR3 length equals 15 residues. The V end lost 2 bases, the J end lost 3 bases, and 14 bases lay between the germline ends. The CDR3 region has the DNA TGCAGTGCTAGATTGGAGTTGACGTACTACAATGAGCAGTTCTTC. Translation gives CSARLELTYYNEQFF.

The V and J genes are TRBV20-1 and TRBJ1-6, with 7 bases matching TRBD1. The CDR3 is made up of 16 amino acids. Germline V gene sequence: CDR1 DFQATT, CDR2 SNEGSKA (reference sequence). Germline trimming cut 1 base from V and 1 base from J; bases unmatched to any gene: 4. DNA for the CDR3: TGCAGTGCTAGAGGACAGGGCCAGTCCTATAATTCACCCCTCCACTTT. Protein sequence: CSARGQGQSYNSPLHF.

This chain links TRBV18 with TRBJ2-1; D could derive from TRBD1 or TRBD2 (6 bases each). Looked up from germline, CDR1 is KGHSH and CDR2 is LQKENI. Trimming removed 1 base from V and 3 bases from J, with 10 bases in between. CDR3 size: 15 residues. The CDR3 reads CASSPRQDYYNEQFF. CDR3 DNA: TGTGCCAGCTCACCACGACAGGACTACTACAATGAGCAGTTCTTC.

In its sample, this clonotype was seen a few times. The chain links TRBV2 to TRBJ2-7, with 10 bases identical to TRBD1. V lost 6 bases to trimming and J lost 4 bases; unmatched junction nucleotides: 18. Looked up from germline, CDR1 is SNHLY and CDR2 is FYNNEI. This CDR3 has 18 residues. Here the CDR3 reads CASRTGTGASRGGYEQYF. DNA of the CDR3: TGTGCCAGCAGAACCGGGACAGGGGCCTCACGGGGAGGATACGAGCAGTACTTC.

This rearrangement joins TRBV24-1 to TRBJ1-5; 7 bases are a match to TRBD1. Trimming took 9 bases from V and 4 from J; bases not matched to a gene: 5. The CDR3 loop spans 13 amino acids. Germline CDR1 reads KGHDR; CDR2 reads SFDVKD. CDR3 sequence: CATAGGGNQPQHF. The CDR3 nucleotides read TGTGCCACCGCAGGGGGAGGAAATCAGCCCCAGCATTTT.

A few counts support this clonotype. The V gene is TRBV5-6, the J gene TRBJ2-5; 9 nucleotides align to TRBD2. The germline V gene has CDR1 SGHDT and CDR2 YYEEEE. The V and J ends lost 0 bases and 2 bases, in that order; junction bases with no gene match: 11. The CDR3 runs to 18 residues. The CDR3 DNA reads as TGTGCCAGCAGCTTGGCGGCTCGAGCGGGGGGCCGACAAGAGACCCAGTACTTC. Translated: CASSLAARAGGRQETQYF.

This clonotype has only a few counts. This chain links TRBV6-5 with TRBJ1-4; D uncertain. The CDR3 spans 13 residues. The germline CDR1 and CDR2 sequences are MNHEY and SVGAGI. Trimming cost V 2 bases and J 7 bases, with 8 bases left between them. In nucleotides, the CDR3 is TGTGCCAGCAGTTACCCGGGCAGTGAAAAACTGTTTTTT. Encoded protein: CASSYPGSEKLFF.

This sequence joins TRBV7-9 and TRBJ2-5; D perhaps matches TRBD2 (7 bases). Trimming left V 5 bases short and J 4 bases short, with 20 bases between. This CDR3 has 16 residues. From germline, CDR1 is SEHNR and CDR2 FQNEAQ (reference sequence). The CDR3 DNA sequence: TGTGCCAGCAGCGGCGCCCGGGGGGCTATTCGAGAGACCCAGTACTTC. It specifies CASSGARGAIRETQYF.

This chain uses TRBV5-1 with TRBJ1-1; TRBD1 might be the D (5 bases). The germline V and J ends were trimmed by 4 bases and 2 bases, with 12 bases remaining between them. Germline V gene data show CDR1 as SGHRS and CDR2 as YFSETQ. The CDR3 sequence is 14 residues long. The CDR3 DNA sequence: TGCGCCAGCAGCCAATTGACAGCCAACACTGAAGCTTTCTTT. Protein sequence: CASSQLTANTEAFF.

This clonotype was counted at least ten times. This sequence joins TRBV5-5 and TRBJ2-5; no firm D call. Trimming removed 7 bases at V and 1 base at J, with 11 bases between. CDR3 length: 13 residues. Germline CDR1 reads SGHKS; CDR2 reads YYEKEE (reference sequence). The CDR3 region is CASSDPGQETQYF. CDR3 bases: TGTGCCAGCTCGGACCCTGGCCAAGAGACCCAGTACTTC.

CDR3 loop: CSAPKPGATNLNEKLFF. As DNA, the CDR3 is TGCAGTGCGCCCAAACCAGGAGCCACAAACTTGAATGAAAAACTGTTTTTT. The chain carries TRBV20-1 and TRBJ1-4; D uncertain. The CDR3 covers 17 residues. Germline-derived CDR1 and CDR2 are DFQATT and SNEGSKA (reference sequence). Trimming took off 6 bases at V and 5 bases at J, with 25 bases between the two ends.

The CDR3 DNA reads as TGTGCCAGCAGTTTCCTGGGACAGGGAAGGAGCTCTGGGGCCAACGTCCTGACTTTC. It is translated as CASSFLGQGRSSGANVLTF. The chain links TRBV28 to TRBJ2-6, with TRBD1 matching 9 bases. This CDR3 has 19 residues. Trimming removed 3 bases from V and 0 bases from J; junction bases left unmatched: 9. Germline values: CDR1 MDHEN, CDR2 SYDVKM. The full variable domain, in which reference TRBV28 and TRBJ2-6 provide the parts outside the CDR3, is DVKVTQSSRYLVKRTGEKVFLECVQDMDHENMFWYRQDPGLGLRLIYFSYDVKMKEKGDIPEGYSVSREKKERFSLILESASTNQTSMYLCASSFLGQGRSSGANVLTFGAGSRLTVL.

CDR3 region: CSARDNGPGANVLTF. The CDR3 DNA sequence: TGCAGTGCTAGAGATAACGGACCAGGGGCCAACGTCCTGACTTTC. The chain recombines TRBV20-1 with TRBJ2-6; D is unresolved. CDR1 and CDR2 from the germline V gene are DFQATT and SNEGSKA (reference sequence). Trimming took 0 bases from V and 4 from J, leaving 10 bases between them. The CDR3 is 15 residues long.

V and J are TRBV12-3 or TRBV12-4 and TRBJ2-3, with D uncertain. This CDR3 spans 15 amino acids. Trimming took off 6 bases at V and 0 bases at J, with 13 bases between the two ends. The CDR3 sequence is CASRPLTASTDTQYF. The CDR3 nucleotides are TGTGCCAGCAGACCCCTCACGGCTAGCACAGATACGCAGTATTTT.

This clonotype turned up a few times. The V gene is TRBV25-1, the J gene TRBJ2-3; 9 nucleotides agree with TRBD2. Germline assignment: CDR1 MGHDK and CDR2 SYGVNS. The CDR3 runs to 14 residues. The trim removed 10 bases at V and 2 bases at J, leaving 7 bases unmatched. Here the CDR3 reads CAISSGGNTDTQYF. DNA for the CDR3: TGTGCCATCTCGAGCGGGGGGAACACAGATACGCAGTATTTT.

This chain uses TRBV11-3 with TRBJ2-1; the D gene could be TRBD1 or TRBD2 (6 bases each). The V end lost 5 bases, the J end lost 7 bases, and 21 bases lay between the germline ends. In germline, CDR1 is SGHNT, CDR2 YENEEA. The CDR3 runs to 16 residues. The chain's CDR3 is CASSQIGQGRDNEQFF. The CDR3 nucleotides are TGTGCCAGCAGCCAGATTGGGCAGGGGCGGGATAATGAGCAGTTCTTC.